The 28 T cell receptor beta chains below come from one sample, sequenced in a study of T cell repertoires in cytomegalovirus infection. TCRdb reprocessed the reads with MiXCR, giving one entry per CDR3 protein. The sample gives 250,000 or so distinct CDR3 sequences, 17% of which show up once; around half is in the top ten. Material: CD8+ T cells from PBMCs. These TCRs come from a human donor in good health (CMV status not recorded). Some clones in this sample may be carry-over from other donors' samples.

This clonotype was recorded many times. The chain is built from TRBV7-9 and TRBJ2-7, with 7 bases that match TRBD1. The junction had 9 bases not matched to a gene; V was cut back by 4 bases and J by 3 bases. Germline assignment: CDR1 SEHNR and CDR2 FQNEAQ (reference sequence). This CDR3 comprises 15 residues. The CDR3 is CASSSSTGVFYEQYF. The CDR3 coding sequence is TGTGCCAGCAGCTCTAGTACAGGGGTCTTCTACGAGCAGTACTTC.

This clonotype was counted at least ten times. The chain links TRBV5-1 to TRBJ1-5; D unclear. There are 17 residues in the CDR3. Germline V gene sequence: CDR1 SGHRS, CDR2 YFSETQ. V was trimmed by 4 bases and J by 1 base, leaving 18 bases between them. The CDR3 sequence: CASSESGGILSNQPQHF. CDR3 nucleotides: TGCGCCAGCAGCGAATCAGGTGGAATTTTAAGCAATCAGCCCCAGCATTTT.

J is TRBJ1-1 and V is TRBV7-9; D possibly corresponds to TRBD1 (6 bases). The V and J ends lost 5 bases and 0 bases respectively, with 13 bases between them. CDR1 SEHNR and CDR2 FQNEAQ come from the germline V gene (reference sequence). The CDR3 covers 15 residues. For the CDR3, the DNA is TGTGCCAGCAGCCTGTATCAGGGGATGAACACTGAAGCTTTCTTT. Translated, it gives CASSLYQGMNTEAFF.

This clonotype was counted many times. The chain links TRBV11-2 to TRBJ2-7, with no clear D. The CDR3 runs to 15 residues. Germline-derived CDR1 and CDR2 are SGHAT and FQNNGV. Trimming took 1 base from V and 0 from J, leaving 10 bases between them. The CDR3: CASSLGVGISYEQYF. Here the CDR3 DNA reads TGTGCCAGCAGCTTAGGTGTAGGGATCTCCTACGAGCAGTACTTC.

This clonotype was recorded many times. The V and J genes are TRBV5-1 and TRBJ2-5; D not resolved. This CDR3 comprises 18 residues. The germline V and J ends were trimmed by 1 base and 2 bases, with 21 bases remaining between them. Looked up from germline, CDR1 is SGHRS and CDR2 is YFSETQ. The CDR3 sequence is CASSLWVIGSEAQETQYF. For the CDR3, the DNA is TGCGCCAGCAGCTTGTGGGTGATTGGGTCAGAAGCACAAGAGACCCAGTACTTC.

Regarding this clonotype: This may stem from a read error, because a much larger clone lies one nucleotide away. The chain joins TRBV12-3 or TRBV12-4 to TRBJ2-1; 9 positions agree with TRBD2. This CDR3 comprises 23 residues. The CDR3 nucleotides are TGTGCCAGCAGTTTATTTCGGCGGGGGGGCCTCCGCACCTACAATGAGGACTACAGTGAGCAGTTCTTC. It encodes CASSLFRRGGLRTYNEDYSEQFF.

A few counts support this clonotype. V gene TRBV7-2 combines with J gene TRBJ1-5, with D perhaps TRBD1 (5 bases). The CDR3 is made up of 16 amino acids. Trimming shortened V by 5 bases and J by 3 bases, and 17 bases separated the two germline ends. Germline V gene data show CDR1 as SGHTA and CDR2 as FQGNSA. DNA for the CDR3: TGTGCCAGCAGCCCAACCCTAGCAGGGTCCAATCAGCCCCAGCATTTT. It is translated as CASSPTLAGSNQPQHF.

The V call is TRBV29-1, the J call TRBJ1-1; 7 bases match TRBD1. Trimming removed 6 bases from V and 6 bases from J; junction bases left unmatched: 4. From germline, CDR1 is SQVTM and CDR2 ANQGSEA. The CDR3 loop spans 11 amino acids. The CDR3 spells CSVQGVPEAFF. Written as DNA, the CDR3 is TGCAGCGTCCAGGGGGTCCCTGAAGCTTTCTTT.

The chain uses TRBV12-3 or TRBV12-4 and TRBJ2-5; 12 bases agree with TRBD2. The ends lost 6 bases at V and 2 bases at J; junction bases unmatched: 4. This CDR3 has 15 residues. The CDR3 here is CASSWTSGIQETQYF. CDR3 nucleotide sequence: TGTGCCAGCAGCTGGACTAGCGGGATTCAAGAGACCCAGTACTTC.

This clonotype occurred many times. CDR3 sequence: CASSLVPWTSSQETQYF. The CDR3 DNA reads TGTGCCAGCAGCTTAGTCCCCTGGACTAGTTCCCAAGAGACCCAGTACTTC. The chain employs TRBV7-8 and TRBJ2-5, with 7 bases that match TRBD2. Germline V lookup: CDR1 SGHVS, CDR2 FQNEAQ. V gave up 1 base and J gave up 1 base; unmatched junction bases: 9. The CDR3 has 17 residues.

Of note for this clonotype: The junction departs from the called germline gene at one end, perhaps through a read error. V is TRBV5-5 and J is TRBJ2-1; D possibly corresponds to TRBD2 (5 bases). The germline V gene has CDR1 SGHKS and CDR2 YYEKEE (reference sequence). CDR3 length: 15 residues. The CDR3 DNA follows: TGTGTCAGCAGCCGTCGTCTAGCCCCCTACAATGAGCAGTTCTTC. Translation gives CVSSRRLAPYNEQFF.

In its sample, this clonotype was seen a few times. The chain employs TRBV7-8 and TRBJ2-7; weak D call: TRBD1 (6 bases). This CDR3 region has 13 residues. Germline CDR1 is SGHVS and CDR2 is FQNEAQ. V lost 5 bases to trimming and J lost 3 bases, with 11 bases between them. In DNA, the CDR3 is TGTGCCAGCAGCCCTGGGGACAACTACGAGCAGTACTTC. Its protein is CASSPGDNYEQYF.

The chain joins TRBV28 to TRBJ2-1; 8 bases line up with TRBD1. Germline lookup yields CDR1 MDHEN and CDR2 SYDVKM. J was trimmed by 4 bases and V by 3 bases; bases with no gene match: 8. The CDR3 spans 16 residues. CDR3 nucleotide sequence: TGTGCCAGCAGTTTCCGGGGGACAGGTCGGTACAATGAGCAGTTCTTC. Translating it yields CASSFRGTGRYNEQFF.

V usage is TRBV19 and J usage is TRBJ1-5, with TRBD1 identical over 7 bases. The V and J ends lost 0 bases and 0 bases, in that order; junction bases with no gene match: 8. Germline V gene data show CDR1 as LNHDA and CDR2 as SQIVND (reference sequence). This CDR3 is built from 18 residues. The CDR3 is CASSIEAPGQNSNQPQHF. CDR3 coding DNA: TGTGCCAGTAGTATAGAAGCCCCGGGACAGAATAGCAATCAGCCCCAGCATTTT.

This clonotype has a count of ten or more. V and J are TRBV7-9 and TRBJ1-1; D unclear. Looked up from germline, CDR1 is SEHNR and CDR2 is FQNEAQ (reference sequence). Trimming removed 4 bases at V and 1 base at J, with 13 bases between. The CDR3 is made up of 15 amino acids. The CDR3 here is CASSSPLGENTEAFF. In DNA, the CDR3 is TGTGCCAGCAGCTCGCCCCTCGGTGAGAACACTGAAGCTTTCTTT.

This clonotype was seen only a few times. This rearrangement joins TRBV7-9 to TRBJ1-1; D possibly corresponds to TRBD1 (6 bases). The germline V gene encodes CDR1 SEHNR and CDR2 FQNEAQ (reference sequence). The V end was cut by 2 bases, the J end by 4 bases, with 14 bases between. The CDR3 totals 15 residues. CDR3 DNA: TGTGCCAGCAGCTTAATCGGACAGAGCAGCACTGAAGCTTTCTTT. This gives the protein CASSLIGQSSTEAFF.

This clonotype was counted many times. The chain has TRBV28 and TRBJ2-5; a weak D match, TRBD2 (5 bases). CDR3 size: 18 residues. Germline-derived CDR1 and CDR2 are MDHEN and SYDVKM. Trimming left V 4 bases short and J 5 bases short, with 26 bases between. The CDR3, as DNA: TGTGCCAGCAGTTCCGGGTTCGCGGTAGCGCGCGGTCATGAGACCCAGTACTTC. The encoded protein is CASSSGFAVARGHETQYF.

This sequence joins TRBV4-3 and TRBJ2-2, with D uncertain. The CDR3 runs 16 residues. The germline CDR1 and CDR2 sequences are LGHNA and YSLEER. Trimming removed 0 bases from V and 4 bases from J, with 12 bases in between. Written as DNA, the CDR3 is TGCGCCAGCAGCCAAGATCGAATTGTAGGCACCGGGGAGCTGTTTTTT. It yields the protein CASSQDRIVGTGELFF.

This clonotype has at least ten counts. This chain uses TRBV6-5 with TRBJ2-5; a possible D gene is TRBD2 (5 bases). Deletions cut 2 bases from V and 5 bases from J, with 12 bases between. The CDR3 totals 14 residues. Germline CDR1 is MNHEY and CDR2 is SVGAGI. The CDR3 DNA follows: TGTGCCAGCAGTTACCCCGGAAGGAGGGAGACCCAGTACTTC. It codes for CASSYPGRRETQYF.

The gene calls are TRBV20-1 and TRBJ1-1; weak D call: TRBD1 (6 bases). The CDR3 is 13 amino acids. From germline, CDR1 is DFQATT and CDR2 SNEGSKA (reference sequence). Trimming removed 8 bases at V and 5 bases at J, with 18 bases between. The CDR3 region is CSQIPRGATEAFF. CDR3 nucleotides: TGCAGTCAAATTCCTCGGGGGGCAACTGAAGCTTTCTTT.

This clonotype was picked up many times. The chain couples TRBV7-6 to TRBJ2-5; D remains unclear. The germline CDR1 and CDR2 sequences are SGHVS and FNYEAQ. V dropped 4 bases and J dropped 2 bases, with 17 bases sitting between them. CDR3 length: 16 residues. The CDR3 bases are TGTGCCAGCAGCTCAAATCTGGGGTCTCGACAAGAGACCCAGTACTTC. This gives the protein CASSSNLGSRQETQYF.

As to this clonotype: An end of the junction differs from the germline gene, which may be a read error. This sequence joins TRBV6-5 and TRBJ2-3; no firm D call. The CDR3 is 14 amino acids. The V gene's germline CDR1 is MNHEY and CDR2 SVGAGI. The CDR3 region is CASMLVSGDRTEYF. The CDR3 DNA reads TGTGCCAGCATGCTTGTGTCGGGCGATCGTACGGAGTATTTT.

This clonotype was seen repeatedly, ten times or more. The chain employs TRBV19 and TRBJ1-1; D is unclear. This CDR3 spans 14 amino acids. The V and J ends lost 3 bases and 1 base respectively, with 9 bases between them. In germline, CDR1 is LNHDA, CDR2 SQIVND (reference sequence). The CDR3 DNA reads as TGTGCCAGTAGTATCAGGATCGGGAACACTGAAGCTTTCTTT. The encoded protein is CASSIRIGNTEAFF.

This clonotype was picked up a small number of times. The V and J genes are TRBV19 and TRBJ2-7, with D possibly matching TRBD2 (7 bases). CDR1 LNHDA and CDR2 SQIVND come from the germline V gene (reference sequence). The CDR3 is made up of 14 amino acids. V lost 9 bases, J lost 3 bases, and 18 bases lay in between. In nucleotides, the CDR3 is TGTGCCAGCCGACCGGGGGCTAGCGGCTACGAGCAGTACTTC. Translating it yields CASRPGASGYEQYF.

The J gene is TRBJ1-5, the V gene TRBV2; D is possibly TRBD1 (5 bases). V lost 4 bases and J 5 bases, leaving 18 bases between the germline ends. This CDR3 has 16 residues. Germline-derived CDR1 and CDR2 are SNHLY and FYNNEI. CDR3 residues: CASSVSGQGGHQPQHF. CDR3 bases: TGTGCCAGCAGTGTTTCCGGGCAGGGAGGGCATCAGCCCCAGCATTTT.

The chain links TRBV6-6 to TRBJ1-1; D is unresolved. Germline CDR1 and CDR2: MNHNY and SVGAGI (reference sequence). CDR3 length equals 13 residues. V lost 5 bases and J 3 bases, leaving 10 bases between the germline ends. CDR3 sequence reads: CASSNLFDTEAFF. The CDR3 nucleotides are TGTGCCAGCAGTAACCTCTTCGACACTGAAGCTTTCTTT.

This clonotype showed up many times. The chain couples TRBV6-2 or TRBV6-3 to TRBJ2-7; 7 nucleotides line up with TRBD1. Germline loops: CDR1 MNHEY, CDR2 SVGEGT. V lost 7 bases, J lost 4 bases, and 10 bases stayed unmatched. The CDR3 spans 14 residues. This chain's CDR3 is CASTSTGERYEQYF. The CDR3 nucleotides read TGTGCCAGCACCTCCACAGGGGAAAGGTACGAGCAGTACTTC.

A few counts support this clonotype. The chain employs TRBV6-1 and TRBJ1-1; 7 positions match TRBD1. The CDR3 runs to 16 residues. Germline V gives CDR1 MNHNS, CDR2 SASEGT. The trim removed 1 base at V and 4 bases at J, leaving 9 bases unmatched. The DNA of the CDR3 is TGTGCCAGCAGTGAAGGACAGGGACTCTTGTCCACTGAAGCTTTCTTT. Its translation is CASSEGQGLLSTEAFF.